These T cell receptor beta chains were read from a single sample in a study of Tregs in tolerant kidney transplant recipients. Sequenced by immunoSEQ multiplex PCR; TCRdb stores in-frame clones only, minus some. Of about 20,000 clones in the sample, around 71% are singletons; the top ten hold 3.4%. These TCRs' antigens remain unknown. The specimen was Tregs from blood cultured with allogeneic cells. The receptors derive from a human donor in good health. Each CDR3 is given with its conserved first and last residue. The order of the fields is V gene, J gene, CDR3 protein.

TRBV4-1,TRBJ1-5,CASSRDRGTQPQHF
TRBV19,TRBJ2-3,CASSIGAFGTDTQYF
TRBV5-1,TRBJ2-4,CASSPAPAKNIQYF
TRBV18,TRBJ2-3,CASSPRQGPSTDTQYF
TRBV21-1,TRBJ2-4,CASSKVEDRPEPQKNIQYF
TRBV29-1,TRBJ2-5,CSADRTETQYF
TRBV15,TRBJ1-1,CATSRVAGGAFF
TRBV19,TRBJ1-4,CASSNRAPTNEKLFF
TRBV27,TRBJ1-1,CASSVGVAAMNTEAFF
TRBV11-3,TRBJ2-2,CASSAFTSGNTGELFF
TRBV7-9,TRBJ1-1,CASIQQGPNTEAFF
TRBV6-1,TRBJ2-7,CASRDPGTGVYEQYF
TRBV19,TRBJ1-2,CASKRQGTRPYGYTF
TRBV7-2,TRBJ2-4,CASSPVGQGKGNIQYF
TRBV27,TRBJ2-3,CASSYTPRRLAADTQYF
TRBV28,TRBJ1-2,CASSFPPPKTEYGYTF
TRBV11-2,TRBJ2-1,CASSGWTSGRSGNEQFF
TRBV5-1,TRBJ1-2,CASKPRGGFDYTF
TRBV7-9,TRBJ1-1,CASSLRFTEGTEAFF
TRBV7-9,TRBJ1-1,CASSLLVRGGMAFF
TRBV5-1,TRBJ1-6,CASSPGQGALYNSPLHF
TRBV18,TRBJ2-5,CASSPKWDREETQYF
TRBV19,TRBJ1-2,CASSGTNYGYTF
TRBV6-6,TRBJ2-7,CASSFGSIHNEQYF
TRBV5-1,TRBJ2-1,CASSLPSGSSYNEQFF
TRBV19,TRBJ2-1,CASSIAATSSHEQFF
TRBV30,TRBJ2-5,CAWSVLIFQETQYF
TRBV18,TRBJ2-1,CASSPLSGNQNNEQFF
TRBV30,TRBJ2-3,CACQLSGARTDTQYF
TRBV5-1,TRBJ1-1,CASRNSGNTEAFF
TRBV6-5,TRBJ1-5,CATSSYSNQPQHF
TRBV21-1,TRBJ1-1,CASSGGEWGQLRGNTEAFF